These 18 T cell receptor beta chains originate from one sample sequenced in a study of radiotherapy plus CTLA-4 blockade in lung cancer. TCRdb keeps only in-frame clones here, not all; method: immunoSEQ multiplex PCR. The table includes roughly 86,000 clones, around four fifths detected once. The source was peripheral blood, collected from a patient treated with radiotherapy plus ipilimumab. These receptors all come from a human donor with non-small cell lung cancer who had stable disease on radiotherapy plus ipilimumab.

The CDR3 DNA follows: TGCGCCAGCAGCTTGAGTCTTGCGGGAGGGCCTCAAGAGACCCAGTACTTC. Residues: CASSLSLAGGPQETQYF. The chain combines TRBV5-1 with TRBJ2-5, with TRBD2 matching 9 bases. The CDR3 extends over 17 amino acids. CDR1 is SGHRS and CDR2 is YFSETQ in the germline V gene. The J segment lost 2 bases and the V segment lost 1 base, leaving 9 bases of the junction unmatched. Combining the CDR3 with reference TRBV5-1 and TRBJ2-5 gives the whole variable domain KAGVTQTPRYLIKTRGQQVTLSCSPISGHRSVSWYQQTPGQGLQFLFEYFSETQRNKGNFPGRFSGRQFSNSRSEMNVSTLELGDSALYLCASSLSLAGGPQETQYFGPGTRLLVL.

This sequence joins TRBV6-5 and TRBJ2-2, with TRBD2 matching 9 bases. V shed 0 bases and J 4 bases; nucleotides not matched to a gene: 3. There are 16 residues in the CDR3. Per the germline V gene, CDR1 is MNHEY and CDR2 is SVGAGI. The CDR3 is CASSYSSGRTTGELFF. The CDR3 DNA follows: TGTGCCAGCAGTTACTCAAGCGGGAGGACCACCGGGGAGCTGTTTTTT.

This chain uses TRBV7-8 with TRBJ2-7; D is possibly TRBD1 or TRBD2 (6 bases each). The V end lost 1 base, the J end lost 3 bases, and 10 bases lay between the germline ends. The CDR3 has 14 residues. Germline CDR1 is SGHVS and CDR2 is FQNEAQ. DNA for the CDR3: TGTGCCAGCAGCTTAGAGGGGGGAGTCTACGAGCAGTACTTC. This encodes CASSLEGGVYEQYF.

The chain couples TRBV9 to TRBJ2-3; D is possibly TRBD2 (6 bases). V gave up 0 bases and J gave up 2 bases, with 13 bases separating them. Per the germline V gene, CDR1 is SGDLS and CDR2 is YYNGEE. The CDR3 is 16 residues long. The CDR3 DNA follows: TGTGCCAGCAGCGTAGAAGTTAGCGGATACACAGATACGCAGTATTTT. Its translation is CASSVEVSGYTDTQYF.

The rearrangement uses TRBV9 and TRBJ2-3; possibly TRBD1 or TRBD2 for D (6 bases each). Germline V CDR1 and CDR2: SGDLS, YYNGEE. Trimming took off 3 bases at V and 4 bases at J, with 9 bases between the two ends. The CDR3 has 13 residues. CDR3 DNA sequence: TGTGCCAGCAGCGGGGGGGCCGCAGATACGCAGTATTTT. Translated, it gives CASSGGAADTQYF. The variable domain in full, with the rest retrieved from reference TRBV9 and TRBJ2-3, is DSGVTQTPKHLITATGQRVTLRCSPRSGDLSVYWYQQSLDQGLQFLIQYYNGEERAKGNILERFSAQQFPDLHSELNLSSLELGDSALYFCASSGGAADTQYFGPGTRLTVL.

This clone was seen once. The DNA of the CDR3 is TGCGCCAGCAGCTTGGAGCCCACCGACGGCATTCAGTACTTC. Translating gives CASSLEPTDGIQYF. This rearrangement joins TRBV5-1 to TRBJ2-4; no reliable D call. The germline V and J ends were trimmed by 0 bases and 9 bases, with 13 bases remaining between them. In germline, CDR1 is SGHRS, CDR2 YFSETQ. This CDR3 has 14 residues.

This clone was seen once. The chain employs TRBV30 and TRBJ1-5, with D perhaps matching TRBD1 (5 bases). The CDR3 has 15 amino acids. Trimming stripped 0 bases from V and 7 bases from J, with 16 bases between. Per the germline V gene, CDR1 is GTSNPN and CDR2 is SVGIG (reference sequence). The CDR3 region has the DNA TGTGCCTGGAGTGTAAGGCAGGGCCGCGGACAGCCCCAGCATTTT. This encodes CAWSVRQGRGQPQHF.

This chain links TRBV6-5 with TRBJ1-5; D possibly corresponds to TRBD1 (5 bases). This CDR3 is 14 amino acids long. The germline CDR1 and CDR2 sequences are MNHEY and SVGAGI. Trimming cost V 10 bases and J 1 base, with 14 bases left between them. CDR3 in amino acids: CATNRPQSNQPQHF. The CDR3 DNA sequence: TGTGCCACTAACAGGCCCCAAAGCAATCAGCCCCAGCATTTT.

The J gene is TRBJ1-1, the V gene TRBV9; D uncertain. Germline V gene data show CDR1 as SGDLS and CDR2 as YYNGEE. The V end was cut by 1 base, the J end by 2 bases, with 9 bases between. The CDR3 consists of 14 residues. Here the CDR3 DNA reads TGTGCCAGCAGCGTAAGCCCGGAAAACACTGAAGCTTTCTTT. Amino acid sequence: CASSVSPENTEAFF.

This clone occurred a few times. V and J are TRBV28 and TRBJ1-3; D is uncertain. The CDR3 has 11 amino acids. The V end lost 3 bases, the J end lost 8 bases, and 5 bases lay between the germline ends. CDR1 MDHEN and CDR2 SYDVKM come from the germline V gene. The CDR3 sequence is CASSFRYTIYF. The CDR3 bases are TGTGCCAGCAGTTTTAGGTACACCATATATTTT.

This chain joins TRBV10-2 and TRBJ2-7; 14 bases agree with TRBD2. The germline V gene encodes CDR1 WSHSY and CDR2 SAAADI. The CDR3 covers 14 residues. The ends lost 6 bases at V and 7 bases at J; junction bases unmatched: 5. Here the CDR3 reads CASRTSGRAGEQYF. Here the CDR3 DNA reads TGCGCCAGCAGGACTAGCGGGAGGGCAGGGGAGCAGTACTTC.

The V and J genes are TRBV7-2 and TRBJ2-1; 8 bases are shared with TRBD2. Trimming removed 5 bases from V and 4 bases from J; junction bases left unmatched: 7. The CDR3 length is 15 residues. Germline values: CDR1 SGHTA, CDR2 FQGNSA. CDR3 region: CASSQGLEGYNEQFF. DNA of the CDR3: TGTGCCAGCAGCCAGGGACTAGAAGGGTACAATGAGCAGTTCTTC.

The chain combines TRBV27 with TRBJ1-5; a weak D match, TRBD1 (5 bases). Germline values: CDR1 MNHEY, CDR2 SMNVEV (reference sequence). Trimming took 2 bases from V and 7 from J, leaving 9 bases between them. The CDR3 spans 13 residues. The CDR3 region is CASSLLGDQPQHF. For the CDR3, the DNA is TGTGCCAGCAGTTTACTAGGGGACCAGCCCCAGCATTTT.

In its sample, this clone was seen a few times. V usage is TRBV5-1 and J usage is TRBJ2-7; 9 bases align to TRBD1. Germline CDR1 reads SGHRS; CDR2 reads YFSETQ. Trimming at V came to 2 bases and at J to 7 bases, leaving 4 bases not matched to a gene. The CDR3 consists of 13 residues. The chain's CDR3 is CASSFTGGREQYF. The CDR3 coding sequence is TGCGCCAGCAGCTTCACAGGGGGCCGGGAGCAGTACTTC.

This chain joins TRBV6-5 and TRBJ1-6; D is undetermined. The CDR3 is made up of 15 amino acids. CDR1 MNHEY and CDR2 SVGAGI come from the germline V gene. The V end lost 5 bases, the J end lost 9 bases, and 17 bases lay between the germline ends. CDR3 nucleotides: TGTGCCAGCAGTGCCCTGCCCCAGCGGGGTTCACCCCTCCACTTT. Translated: CASSALPQRGSPLHF.

The CDR3 nucleotides read TGTGCCAGCAGCCATAGACAGGGGGGTGGCTACACCTTC. This codes for CASSHRQGGGYTF. The chain employs TRBV6-1 and TRBJ1-2; 9 bases match TRBD1. The germline V gene has CDR1 MNHNS and CDR2 SASEGT. V lost 6 bases and J lost 7; bases outside the gene matches: 6. The length of the CDR3 is 13 residues.

The chain links TRBV27 to TRBJ2-1, with 12 bases fitting TRBD2. The V gene's germline CDR1 is MNHEY and CDR2 SMNVEV (reference sequence). The CDR3 consists of 17 residues. Trimming at V came to 4 bases and at J to 2 bases, leaving 6 bases not matched to a gene. The CDR3 loop is CASSSSRLAGAYNEQFF. CDR3 DNA: TGTGCCAGCAGTTCATCAAGACTAGCGGGAGCCTACAATGAGCAGTTCTTC.

This clone is a singleton in its sample. The CDR3 DNA follows: TGTGCCACCGAAAGCGGGGGGGCCGGAGAGACCCAGTACTTC. Protein sequence: CATESGGAGETQYF. The chain carries TRBV15 and TRBJ2-5, with 10 bases fitting TRBD2. V gave up 8 bases and J gave up 4 bases; unmatched junction bases: 7. This CDR3 region has 14 residues. CDR1 LNHNV and CDR2 YYDKDF come from the germline V gene (reference sequence).